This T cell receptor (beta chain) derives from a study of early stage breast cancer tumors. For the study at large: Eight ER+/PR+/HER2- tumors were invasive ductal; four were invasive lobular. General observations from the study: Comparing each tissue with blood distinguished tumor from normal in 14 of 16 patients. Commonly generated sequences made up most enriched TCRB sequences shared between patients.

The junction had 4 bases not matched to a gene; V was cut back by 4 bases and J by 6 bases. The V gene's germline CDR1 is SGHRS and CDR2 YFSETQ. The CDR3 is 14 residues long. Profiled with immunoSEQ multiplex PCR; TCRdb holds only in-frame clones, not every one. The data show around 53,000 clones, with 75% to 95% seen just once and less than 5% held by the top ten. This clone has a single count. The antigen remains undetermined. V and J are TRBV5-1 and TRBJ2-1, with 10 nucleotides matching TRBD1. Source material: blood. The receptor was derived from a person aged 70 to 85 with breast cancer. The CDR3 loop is CASSGQGEGNEQFF. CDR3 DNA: TGCGCCAGCAGCGGACAGGGGGAAGGCAATGAGCAGTTCTTC.